What follows are 11 T cell receptor beta chains derived from one specimen sequenced in a study of T cells in localized non-small cell lung cancer. Profiling relied on immunoSEQ multiplex PCR, and the TCRdb table lists in-frame clones only, not all of them. The sample carries around 3,600 clones, approximately 25% recorded once. Source: lung tumor tissue, taken before any cancer treatment. Source of these receptors: a woman aged 40-69 years with stage I lung adenocarcinoma.

This clone appeared a single time. The rearrangement joins TRBV19 to TRBJ1-2, with 9 positions matching TRBD1. In germline, CDR1 is LNHDA, CDR2 SQIVND (reference sequence). V trimming: 5 bases; J trimming: 6 bases; junction bases outside the gene matches: 7. This CDR3 is 14 amino acids long. This chain's CDR3 is CASSGRGDRDGYTF. Here the CDR3 DNA reads TGTGCCAGTAGTGGACGTGGGGACAGGGATGGCTACACCTTC. The full variable domain, rest sourced from reference TRBV19 and TRBJ1-2, is DGGITQSPKYLFRKEGQNVTLSCEQNLNHDAMYWYRQDPGQGLRLIYYSQIVNDFQKGDIAEGYSVSREKKESFPLTVTSAQKNPTAFYLCASSGRGDRDGYTFGSGTRLTVV.

V and J are TRBV6-8 and TRBJ2-7; D may be TRBD1 or TRBD2 (5 bases each). V gave up 4 bases and J gave up 6 bases, with 28 bases separating them. Germline V gene sequence: CDR1 MNHGY, CDR2 SAAAGT. CDR3 length: 18 amino acids. This chain's CDR3 is CASSSTDGMGRRPPEQYF. CDR3 bases: TGTGCCAGCAGTTCTACCGATGGAATGGGACGACGGCCCCCCGAGCAGTACTTC.

A few counts support this clone. The rearrangement links TRBV28 to TRBJ2-1; 7 nucleotides agree with TRBD2. The CDR3 spans 14 residues. The V segment lost 7 bases and the J segment 0 bases; nucleotides outside the gene matches: 3. Germline V gene sequence: CDR1 MDHEN, CDR2 SYDVKM. The CDR3: CASKGGSSYNEQFF. CDR3 DNA: TGTGCCAGCAAGGGCGGGAGCTCCTACAATGAGCAGTTCTTC. Filled out from reference TRBV28 and TRBJ2-1, the complete variable domain reads DVKVTQSSRYLVKRTGEKVFLECVQDMDHENMFWYRQDPGLGLRLIYFSYDVKMKEKGDIPEGYSVSREKKERFSLILESASTNQTSMYLCASKGGSSYNEQFFGPGTRLTVL.

The V gene is TRBV4-1, the J gene TRBJ2-5, with 10 positions matching TRBD2. V shed 3 bases, J shed 1 base, and the junction held 8 bases outside the gene matches. Germline V gene data show CDR1 as MGHRA and CDR2 as YSYEKL. There are 17 residues in the CDR3. The DNA for the CDR3 is TGCGCCAGCAGCCACCCTGGGTCTAGCGGGGGCCAAGAGACCCAGTACTTC. It specifies CASSHPGSSGGQETQYF.

CDR3 bases: TGTGCCAGCAGCCCGGGGTTTAGCAATCAGCCCCAGCATTTT. Translated: CASSPGFSNQPQHF. This rearrangement joins TRBV11-3 to TRBJ1-5; unclear D gene. CDR1 and CDR2 (germline): SGHNT, YENEEA. V lost 5 bases and J lost 0, with 8 bases in between. The CDR3 covers 14 residues.

The rearrangement links TRBV19 to TRBJ1-2; 7 positions match TRBD1. J gave up 6 bases and V 5 bases, and 6 bases lay outside the gene matches. This CDR3 region has 13 residues. The germline V gene encodes CDR1 LNHDA and CDR2 SQIVND (reference sequence). The CDR3 DNA reads TGTGCCAGTAGTCACAGGGGAAGGGATGGCTACACCTTC. This codes for CASSHRGRDGYTF.

The CDR3 DNA sequence: TGTGCCAGCAGTTACCAAGGGGGCGCGGGGAACACTGAAGCTTTCTTT. Translating gives CASSYQGGAGNTEAFF. This rearrangement joins TRBV6-8 to TRBJ1-1; TRBD1 matches at 7 bases. The ends lost 2 bases at V and 1 base at J; junction bases unmatched: 7. Germline V gene lookup returns CDR1 MNHGY and CDR2 SAAAGT. The CDR3 totals 16 residues.

By frequency in the sample, this clone is medium-sized. The chain uses TRBV4-1 and TRBJ2-5, with no clear D. There are 13 residues in the CDR3. V was shortened by 0 bases and J by 1 base, with 3 bases between the two germline ends. The V gene's germline CDR1 is MGHRA and CDR2 YSYEKL. For the CDR3, the DNA is TGCGCCAGCAGCCAAGATCCCCAAGAGACCCAGTACTTC. Translation: CASSQDPQETQYF.

This clone was detected only a few times. The gene calls are TRBV11-1 and TRBJ2-7, with 7 bases fitting TRBD2. V trimming: 3 bases; J trimming: 1 base; junction bases outside the gene matches: 6. This CDR3 is 15 amino acids long. The germline gives CDR1 SGHAT, CDR2 FQDESV (reference sequence). CDR3 in DNA: TGTGCCAGCAGCTTTCTAACGGGGGGTTCCTACGAGCAGTACTTC. Protein sequence: CASSFLTGGSYEQYF.

There are a few counts of this clone. The chain carries TRBV30 and TRBJ2-7; 8 bases fit TRBD1. There are 14 residues in the CDR3. Per germline, CDR1 GTSNPN and CDR2 SVGIG (reference sequence). The junction had 9 bases not matched to a gene; V was cut back by 4 bases and J by 4 bases. The CDR3 region is CAWTGQGLAYEQYF. For the CDR3, the DNA is TGTGCCTGGACCGGACAGGGTTTGGCTTACGAGCAGTACTTC.

This clone was recorded a few times. V and J are TRBV6-8 and TRBJ1-5, with D perhaps matching TRBD1 (5 bases). The germline V gene encodes CDR1 MNHGY and CDR2 SAAAGT. Deletions cut 8 bases from V and 11 bases from J, with 19 bases between. This CDR3 spans 13 amino acids. CDR3 DNA: TGTGCCAGCGGCCCCCCCGAGGGGTCAGCCCAGCATTTT. Translating gives CASGPPEGSAQHF.